Each of the 22 T cell receptor beta chains below was sequenced from the same sample in a study of shared clonotypes between healthy human individuals. Data came from immunoSEQ multiplex PCR; TCRdb stores just in-frame clones and leaves some out. Of about 1 million clones detected, under 80% appear once; the ten largest clones hold 1.5%. The sequenced sample consisted of memory CD4+ T cells sorted from blood. Subset in this sample: CD45RA-negative fraction. The receptors shown here come from a man between 18 and 35 years old in good health.

The chain recombines TRBV28 with TRBJ1-2, with a weak D call TRBD1 (6 bases). Trimming took off 6 bases at V and 4 bases at J, with 18 bases between the two ends. The CDR3 is 15 residues long. CDR1 MDHEN and CDR2 SYDVKM come from the germline V gene. CDR3 DNA sequence: TGTGCCAGCAGCTCCCACAGACAGGCCTTCTATGGCTACACCTTC. This encodes CASSSHRQAFYGYTF.

The chain links TRBV11-2 to TRBJ2-3, with TRBD1 identical over 8 bases. CDR1 and CDR2 from the germline V gene are SGHAT and FQNNGV. The CDR3 is 18 amino acids. V was clipped by 3 bases and J by 3 bases; unmatched bases: 14. CDR3 in amino acids: CASSFSTPGRGLTDTQYF. DNA of the CDR3: TGTGCCAGCAGCTTTTCCACCCCGGGCAGGGGGCTAACAGATACGCAGTATTTT.

This sequence joins TRBV7-2 and TRBJ2-7, with D possibly TRBD2 on 5 matching bases. The CDR3 consists of 13 residues. The germline gives CDR1 SGHTA, CDR2 FQGNSA. Trimming removed 5 bases from V and 6 bases from J, with 14 bases in between. CDR3 nucleotides: TGTGCCAGCAGCCAACAAGGACTGAGCGAGCAGTACTTC. It translates to CASSQQGLSEQYF.

The V call is TRBV9, the J call TRBJ2-5; 7 bases agree with TRBD1. Germline loops: CDR1 SGDLS, CDR2 YYNGEE. With V trimmed by 6 bases and J by 2 bases, 4 bases remained unmatched. The CDR3 totals 13 residues. The CDR3 protein is CASNRGPQETQYF. Written as DNA, the CDR3 is TGTGCCAGCAACAGGGGCCCGCAAGAGACCCAGTACTTC.

The gene calls are TRBV6-1 and TRBJ1-6, with TRBD1 as a possible D gene (5 bases). The CDR3 runs to 18 residues. V lost 1 base and J 12 bases, leaving 25 bases between the germline ends. Germline CDR1 MNHNS, CDR2 SASEGT. This CDR3 is CASSEGKYWGREVVPLHF. The CDR3 DNA reads as TGTGCCAGCAGTGAAGGGAAATATTGGGGCAGGGAGGTGGTACCCCTCCACTTT.

The CDR3, as DNA: TGCAGCGTTCAGACAGGGGGAAATCAGCCCCAGCATTTT. As protein: CSVQTGGNQPQHF. The V and J genes are TRBV29-1 and TRBJ1-5; 9 bases fit TRBD1. The V and J ends lost 5 bases and 4 bases, in that order; junction bases with no gene match: 3. Per germline, CDR1 SQVTM and CDR2 ANQGSEA. This CDR3 is 13 amino acids long.

The chain uses TRBV28 and TRBJ1-1; a weak D match, TRBD1 (5 bases). Trimming took 3 bases from V and 1 from J, leaving 15 bases between them. Germline CDR1 reads MDHEN; CDR2 reads SYDVKM. The CDR3 runs to 16 residues. DNA for the CDR3: TGTGCCAGCAGTTTGGCACAAGGGGCCGCGAACACTGAAGCTTTCTTT. Encoded protein: CASSLAQGAANTEAFF.

The chain recombines TRBV2 with TRBJ1-5; D is uncertain. Germline V gene data show CDR1 as SNHLY and CDR2 as FYNNEI. The CDR3 loop spans 14 amino acids. V was cut by 4 bases and J by 3 bases, with 10 bases left in between. CDR3 sequence: CASSGFSANQPQHF. The CDR3 region has the DNA TGTGCCAGCAGTGGCTTCAGCGCCAATCAGCCCCAGCATTTT.

The chain is built from TRBV5-3 and TRBJ1-5; no firm D call. TRBV5-3 belongs to the ORF category, with a function that is uncertain. The CDR3 covers 15 residues. V lost 8 bases, J lost 6 bases, and 21 bases lay in between. CDR3 protein: CASSKTAGYGQPQHF. The CDR3 DNA reads TGTGCCAGTTCGAAAACGGCGGGCTACGGTCAGCCCCAGCATTTT.

V is TRBV5-4 and J is TRBJ2-2; D is perhaps TRBD1 (6 bases). The CDR3 spans 15 residues. From germline, CDR1 is SGHNT and CDR2 YYREEE (reference sequence). Trimming shortened V by 5 bases and J by 0 bases, and 11 bases separated the two germline ends. As DNA, the CDR3 is TGTGCCAGCAGGAAGGGACACGCGAACACCGGGGAGCTGTTTTTT. Its protein product is CASRKGHANTGELFF.

CDR3 residues: CASSYEGGPRNTEAFF. The CDR3 bases are TGTGCCAGCAGTTACGAAGGGGGTCCCAGGAACACTGAAGCTTTCTTT. The chain has TRBV6-6 and TRBJ1-1, with a tentative D call TRBD1 (6 bases). Germline CDR1 reads MNHNY; CDR2 reads SVGAGI (reference sequence). V shed 2 bases and J shed 1 base, with 14 bases lying between them. The CDR3 runs to 16 residues.

This clone has a handful of counts. Other DNA sequences within the sample encode an identical CDR3. The chain uses TRBV5-1 and TRBJ2-7, with 11 nucleotides matching TRBD2. V lost 4 bases to trimming and J lost 1 base; unmatched junction nucleotides: 1. Germline CDR1 reads SGHRS; CDR2 reads YFSETQ. CDR3 length equals 14 residues. Written as DNA, the CDR3 is TGCGCCAGCAGCGCTAGCGGGGGGTCCTACGAGCAGTACTTC. Encoded protein: CASSASGGSYEQYF. Full variable domain (remainder filled in from reference TRBV5-1 and TRBJ2-7): KAGVTQTPRYLIKTRGQQVTLSCSPISGHRSVSWYQQTPGQGLQFLFEYFSETQRNKGNFPGRFSGRQFSNSRSEMNVSTLELGDSALYLCASSASGGSYEQYFGPGTRLTVT.

The chain couples TRBV9 to TRBJ2-1; TRBD1 agrees at 7 bases. Unmatched junction bases numbered 6, after V lost 4 bases and J lost 2 bases. The germline CDR1 and CDR2 sequences are SGDLS and YYNGEE. The CDR3 consists of 15 residues. CDR3 sequence reads: CASSFGQEAYNEQFF. For the CDR3, the DNA is TGTGCCAGCAGCTTCGGACAGGAGGCCTACAATGAGCAGTTCTTC.

The rearrangement joins TRBV19 to TRBJ1-2, with D possibly being TRBD1 (5 bases). The germline V gene encodes CDR1 LNHDA and CDR2 SQIVND (reference sequence). The V gene lost 6 bases and the J gene lost 1 base, with 15 bases spanning the gap. CDR3 length: 15 amino acids. The chain's CDR3 is CASSRMGGDNYGYTF. DNA for the CDR3: TGTGCCAGTAGCCGCATGGGGGGAGATAACTATGGCTACACCTTC. The entire variable domain, with the rest obtained from reference TRBV19 and TRBJ1-2, is as follows: DGGITQSPKYLFRKEGQNVTLSCEQNLNHDAMYWYRQDPGQGLRLIYYSQIVNDFQKGDIAEGYSVSREKKESFPLTVTSAQKNPTAFYLCASSRMGGDNYGYTFGSGTRLTVV.

The chain couples TRBV7-2 to TRBJ1-1; TRBD1 matches 7 bases. CDR1 and CDR2 (germline): SGHTA, FQGNSA. The CDR3 is 15 amino acids. Trimming cost V 5 bases and J 4 bases; bases outside gene matches: 10. As DNA, the CDR3 is TGTGCCAGCAGCAAACAGGGGTGGTATGGCACTGAAGCTTTCTTT. Its protein is CASSKQGWYGTEAFF.

V is TRBV6-5 and J is TRBJ2-4; D is uncertain. Germline V gene lookup returns CDR1 MNHEY and CDR2 SVGAGI. The CDR3 has 14 amino acids. V was cut by 8 bases and J by 0 bases, with 11 bases left in between. This CDR3 is CASGGALAKNIQYF. The CDR3 DNA reads TGTGCCAGCGGTGGCGCCTTAGCCAAAAACATTCAGTACTTC.

The chain links TRBV4-3 to TRBJ2-6; D remains unclear. This CDR3 has 19 amino acids. The germline gives CDR1 LGHNA, CDR2 YSLEER. V was trimmed by 0 bases and J by 2 bases, leaving 17 bases between them. The CDR3 loop is CASSQDPKGLGTGANVLTF. CDR3 DNA sequence: TGCGCCAGCAGCCAAGATCCTAAAGGGCTAGGGACTGGGGCCAACGTCCTGACTTTC.

The chain combines TRBV21-1 with TRBJ2-7; TRBD2, the table's D call, was not compared with the DNA. TRBV21-1 is a pseudogene. This CDR3 comprises 13 residues. This chain's CDR3 is CARIQRATYEQYF. CDR3 DNA: TGTGCCAGAATCCAGCGGGCCACCTACGAGCAGTACTTC.

The rearrangement uses TRBV19 and TRBJ2-3; D might be TRBD1 (6 bases). This CDR3 contains 14 residues. Germline values: CDR1 LNHDA, CDR2 SQIVND (reference sequence). V shed 6 bases and J shed 5 bases, with 15 bases lying between them. The CDR3 loop is CASSRVGTRDTQYF. For the CDR3, the DNA is TGTGCCAGTAGCCGTGTTGGGACACGAGATACGCAGTATTTT. The variable domain in full, completed from reference TRBV19 and TRBJ2-3, reads DGGITQSPKYLFRKEGQNVTLSCEQNLNHDAMYWYRQDPGQGLRLIYYSQIVNDFQKGDIAEGYSVSREKKESFPLTVTSAQKNPTAFYLCASSRVGTRDTQYFGPGTRLTVL.

The chain has TRBV18 and TRBJ2-1; 8 bases are shared with TRBD2. The CDR3 covers 14 residues. The V and J ends lost 3 bases and 3 bases, in that order; junction bases with no gene match: 1. Per the germline V gene, CDR1 is KGHSH and CDR2 is LQKENI. Written as DNA, the CDR3 is TGTGCCAGCTCACCGACTAGCGACTACAATGAGCAGTTCTTC. Translating gives CASSPTSDYNEQFF.

This chain connects TRBV6-1 to TRBJ2-7, with D possibly being TRBD2 (6 bases). CDR1 MNHNS and CDR2 SASEGT come from the germline V gene. The CDR3 totals 14 residues. The V and J ends lost 8 bases and 0 bases respectively, with 14 bases between them. CDR3 protein: CASERAGTSYEQYF. Here the CDR3 DNA reads TGTGCCAGCGAGAGGGCGGGAACCTCCTACGAGCAGTACTTC.

V is TRBV7-6 and J is TRBJ2-7; 8 bases fit TRBD2. The CDR3 is made up of 15 amino acids. The junction had 11 bases not matched to a gene; V was cut back by 4 bases and J by 6 bases. CDR1 is SGHVS and CDR2 is FNYEAQ in the germline V gene. The CDR3, as DNA: TGTGCCAGCAGCTCCAAGACCGGGACTAGTACCGAGCAGTACTTC. Its translation is CASSSKTGTSTEQYF.